This T cell receptor beta chain originates from a study of cytomegalovirus exposure and HLA in healthy donors. With 60 Vbeta and 13 Jbeta primers, the PCR was carried out. Assay: immunoSEQ multiplex PCR; the TCRdb copy retains only in-frame clones and omits some. The sample consists of approximately 190,000 clones, around four fifths of them appearing once. The CDR3 length is 14 residues. Trimming removed 4 bases at V and 3 bases at J, with 11 bases between. Germline V lookup: CDR1 SNHLY, CDR2 FYNNEI. The source material was PBMCs. The rearrangement links TRBV2 to TRBJ2-3; D possibly corresponds to TRBD2 (6 bases). The sequence came from a man between 35 and 55 years old in good health and CMV-seropositive. CDR3 nucleotides: TGTGCCAGCAGTGGACTAGTAGGTACAGATACGCAGTATTTT. It codes for CASSGLVGTDTQYF.